The source of this T cell receptor beta chain is a study of cytomegalovirus exposure and HLA in healthy donors. Study-wide context: Earlier, roughly 180 million T cells were analyzed, and fewer than 120 million unique TCR beta sequences were found among them.

Study-wide points: Solely CMV serostatus was available to characterize immune exposure. Per a later analysis, roughly 17,000 TCR beta sequences showed association with HLA alleles at 0.05 false discovery rate.

PCR was performed using 60 Vbeta and 13 Jbeta primers. Original processing notes: In a later analysis, the count reached tens of millions of unique TCR beta chains, with roughly 9.9 million shared. Some clones are missing from TCRdb's copy, which holds only in-frame ones; the method was immunoSEQ multiplex PCR. V, J and clone size reflect that table, while D and trimming were determined from the DNA. The sample consists of about 150,000 clones, over 60% of them appearing once. Turning to this clone: What it binds is unknown.

The CDR3 loop spans 13 amino acids. Germline V gene sequence: CDR1 MDHEN, CDR2 SYDVKM. V lost 5 bases and J lost 4, with 9 bases in between. The gene calls are TRBV28 and TRBJ2-1; possibly TRBD2 for D (6 bases). The receptor's source is a woman aged 18-35 years in good health and CMV-seronegative. Sequencing was carried out using PBMCs. In DNA, the CDR3 is TGTGCCAGCAGTCAGGGACTTTACAATGAGCAGTTCTTC. This gives the protein CASSQGLYNEQFF.